In its sample, the clone carrying this T cell receptor (beta chain) was seen a few times. Its antigen is undetermined. These data belong to a study of CD8+ T cells in alopecia areata. Study results and limitations: Lesional scalp, especially alopecia totalis/universalis, showed higher clonality than normal scalp. Tissue-resident alphabeta T cells belonging to normal skin likewise get sequenced within scalp specimens. Tofacitinib significantly brought down scalp clonality and expanded CD8+ clones among top 100.

The treatment was: oral pan-JAK inhibitor, 5-10 mg twice daily. Peripheral blood and lesional scalp punch biopsies were taken from alopecia areata patients. RNA was isolated and reverse transcribed to cDNA, the sequencing template. TCRdb's table, derived via immunoSEQ multiplex PCR, lists solely in-frame clones and lacks some. Found here are 170,000 or so clones, roughly 61% of them singletons; the top ten hold over 9.5%. CDR3 length equals 14 residues. J gave up 7 bases and V 7 bases, and 7 bases lay outside the gene matches. Germline CDR1 is MNHEY and CDR2 is SVGAGI. The rearrangement links TRBV6-5 to TRBJ1-6; 7 bases fit TRBD1. Sample: CD8+ T cells sorted from blood, taken at week 24, from a patient treated with tofacitinib. This clonotype was sampled from a human donor with alopecia areata. CDR3 amino acids: CASTAGTANSPLHF. Here the CDR3 DNA reads TGTGCCAGCACCGCCGGGACAGCAAATTCACCCCTCCACTTT.